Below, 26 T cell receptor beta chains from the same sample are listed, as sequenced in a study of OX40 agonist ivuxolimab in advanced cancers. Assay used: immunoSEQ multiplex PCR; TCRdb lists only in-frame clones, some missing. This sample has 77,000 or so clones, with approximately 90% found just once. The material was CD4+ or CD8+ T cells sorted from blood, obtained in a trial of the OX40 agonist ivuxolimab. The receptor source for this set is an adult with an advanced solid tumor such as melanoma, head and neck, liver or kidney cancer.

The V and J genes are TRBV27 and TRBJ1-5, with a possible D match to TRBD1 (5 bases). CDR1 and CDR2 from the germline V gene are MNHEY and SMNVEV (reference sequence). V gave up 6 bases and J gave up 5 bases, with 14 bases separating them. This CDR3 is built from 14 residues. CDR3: CASSPRVGDQPQHF. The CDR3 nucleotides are TGTGCCAGCAGCCCCCGTGTGGGGGATCAGCCCCAGCATTTT.

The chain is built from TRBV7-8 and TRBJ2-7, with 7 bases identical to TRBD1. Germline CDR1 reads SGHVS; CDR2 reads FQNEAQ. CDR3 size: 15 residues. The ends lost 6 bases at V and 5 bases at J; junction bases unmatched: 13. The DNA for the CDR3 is TGTGCCAGCAGGGCGACAGGGATTCGGTCGGACGAGCAGTACTTC. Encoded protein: CASRATGIRSDEQYF. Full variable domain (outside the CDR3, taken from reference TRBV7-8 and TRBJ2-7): GAGVSQSPRYKVAKRGQDVALRCDPISGHVSLFWYQQALGQGPEFLTYFQNEAQLDKSGLPSDRFFAERPEGSVSTLKIQRTQQEDSAVYLCASRATGIRSDEQYFGPGTRLTVT.

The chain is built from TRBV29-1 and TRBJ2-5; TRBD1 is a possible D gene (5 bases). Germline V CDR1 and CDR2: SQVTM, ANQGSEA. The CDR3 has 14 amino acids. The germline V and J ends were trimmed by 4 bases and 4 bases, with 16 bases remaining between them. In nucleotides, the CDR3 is TGCAGCGTTGTGGAAGGAACAGGCCGAGAGACCCAGTACTTC. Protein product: CSVVEGTGRETQYF.

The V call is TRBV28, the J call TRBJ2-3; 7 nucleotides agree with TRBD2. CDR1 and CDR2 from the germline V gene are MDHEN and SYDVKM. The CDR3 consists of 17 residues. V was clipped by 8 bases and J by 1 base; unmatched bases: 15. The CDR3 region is CASVRAGGGPGTDTQYF. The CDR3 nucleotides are TGTGCCAGCGTAAGGGCTGGGGGAGGGCCAGGCACAGATACGCAGTATTTT. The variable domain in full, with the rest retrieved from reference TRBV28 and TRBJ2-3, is DVKVTQSSRYLVKRTGEKVFLECVQDMDHENMFWYRQDPGLGLRLIYFSYDVKMKEKGDIPEGYSVSREKKERFSLILESASTNQTSMYLCASVRAGGGPGTDTQYFGPGTRLTVL.

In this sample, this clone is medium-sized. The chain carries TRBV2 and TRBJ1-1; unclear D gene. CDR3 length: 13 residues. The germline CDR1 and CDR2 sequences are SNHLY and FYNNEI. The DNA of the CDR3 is TGTGCTAGCGGTAAGGGAGAGGTCACTGAAGCTTTCTTT. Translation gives CASGKGEVTEAFF.

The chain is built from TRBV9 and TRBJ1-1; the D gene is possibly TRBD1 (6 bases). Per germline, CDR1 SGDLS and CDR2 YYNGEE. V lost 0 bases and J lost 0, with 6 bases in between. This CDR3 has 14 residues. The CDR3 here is CASSVEGVNTEAFF. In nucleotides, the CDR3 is TGTGCCAGCAGCGTAGAGGGGGTGAACACTGAAGCTTTCTTT.

CDR3 region: CASSVEDTTYNEQFF. The CDR3 DNA sequence: TGTGCCAGCAGCGTAGAGGACACGACCTACAATGAGCAGTTCTTC. The V gene is TRBV9, the J gene TRBJ2-1; D may be TRBD1 (5 bases). This CDR3 has 15 residues. Germline assignment: CDR1 SGDLS and CDR2 YYNGEE. Deletions cut 0 bases from V and 2 bases from J, with 9 bases between.

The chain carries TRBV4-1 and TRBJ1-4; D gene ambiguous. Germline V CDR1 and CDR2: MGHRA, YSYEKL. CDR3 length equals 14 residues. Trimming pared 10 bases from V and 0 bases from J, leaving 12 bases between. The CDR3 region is CATSDRTTNEKLFF. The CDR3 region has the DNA TGCGCCACCTCGGATCGGACAACTAATGAAAAACTGTTTTTT.

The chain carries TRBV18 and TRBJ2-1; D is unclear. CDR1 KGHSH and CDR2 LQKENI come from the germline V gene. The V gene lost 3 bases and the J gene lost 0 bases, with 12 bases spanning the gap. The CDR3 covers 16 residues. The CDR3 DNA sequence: TGTGCCAGCTCACCCCGTGTGGTTAGCTCCTACAATGAGCAGTTCTTC. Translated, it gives CASSPRVVSSYNEQFF.

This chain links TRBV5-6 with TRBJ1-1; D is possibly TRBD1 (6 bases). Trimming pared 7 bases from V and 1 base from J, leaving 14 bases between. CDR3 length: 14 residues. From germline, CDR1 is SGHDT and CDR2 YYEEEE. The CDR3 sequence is CASGHREWNTEAFF. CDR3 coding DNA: TGTGCCAGCGGCCACAGGGAATGGAACACTGAAGCTTTCTTT.

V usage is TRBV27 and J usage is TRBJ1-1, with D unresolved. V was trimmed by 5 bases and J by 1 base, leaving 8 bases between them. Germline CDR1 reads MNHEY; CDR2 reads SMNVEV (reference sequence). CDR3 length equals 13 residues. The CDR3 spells CASSLGRNTEAFF. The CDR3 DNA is TGTGCCAGCAGTCTAGGGAGGAACACTGAAGCTTTCTTT.

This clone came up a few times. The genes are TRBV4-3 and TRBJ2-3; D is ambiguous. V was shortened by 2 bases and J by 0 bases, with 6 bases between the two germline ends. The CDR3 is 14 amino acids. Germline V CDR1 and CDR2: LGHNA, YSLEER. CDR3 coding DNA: TGCGCCAGCAGCCAAAGGTTTAGCACAGATACGCAGTATTTT. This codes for CASSQRFSTDTQYF.

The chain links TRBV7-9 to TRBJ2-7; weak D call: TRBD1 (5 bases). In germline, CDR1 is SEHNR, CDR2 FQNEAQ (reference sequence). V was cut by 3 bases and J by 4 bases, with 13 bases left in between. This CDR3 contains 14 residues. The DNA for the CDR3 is TGTGCCAGCAGCTTTCAGGGCTTAAAGTACGAGCAGTACTTC. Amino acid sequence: CASSFQGLKYEQYF. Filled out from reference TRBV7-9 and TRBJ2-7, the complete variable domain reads DTGVSQNPRHKITKRGQNVTFRCDPISEHNRLYWYRQTLGQGPEFLTYFQNEAQLEKSRLLSDRFSAERPKGSFSTLEIQRTEQGDSAMYLCASSFQGLKYEQYFGPGTRLTVT.

CDR3 residues: CASSQDRGYEQYF. The CDR3 DNA reads TGTGCCAGCAGTCAGGACAGGGGTTATGAGCAGTACTTC. The chain has TRBV27 and TRBJ2-7; 9 bases agree with TRBD1. Trimming at V came to 5 bases and at J to 7 bases, leaving 6 bases not matched to a gene. The germline V gene has CDR1 MNHEY and CDR2 SMNVEV (reference sequence). The CDR3 totals 13 residues.

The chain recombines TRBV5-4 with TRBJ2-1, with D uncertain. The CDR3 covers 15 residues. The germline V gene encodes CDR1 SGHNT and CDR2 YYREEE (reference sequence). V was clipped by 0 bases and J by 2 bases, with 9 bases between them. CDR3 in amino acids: CASSLGETAYNEQFF. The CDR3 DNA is TGTGCCAGCAGCTTGGGAGAAACGGCCTACAATGAGCAGTTCTTC.

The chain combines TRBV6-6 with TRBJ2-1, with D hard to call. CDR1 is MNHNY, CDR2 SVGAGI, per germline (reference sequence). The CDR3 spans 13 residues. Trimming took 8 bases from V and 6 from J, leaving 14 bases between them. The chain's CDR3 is CASYGPPANEQFF. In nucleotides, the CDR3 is TGTGCCAGCTATGGCCCCCCCGCCAATGAGCAGTTCTTC.

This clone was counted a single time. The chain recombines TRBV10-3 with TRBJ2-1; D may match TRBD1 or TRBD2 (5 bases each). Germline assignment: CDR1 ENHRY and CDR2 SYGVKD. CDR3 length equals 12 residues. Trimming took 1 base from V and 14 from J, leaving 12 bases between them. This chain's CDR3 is CAISELTGTEFF. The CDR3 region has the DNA TGTGCCATCAGTGAGTTAACCGGGACGGAGTTCTTC.

The CDR3 DNA is TGTGCTAGTGGTTTGAGAGGGAACCCTAACCACGAGCAGTACTTC. Protein sequence: CASGLRGNPNHEQYF. The rearrangement uses TRBV12-5 and TRBJ2-7; D may be TRBD2 (5 bases). Trimming took off 2 bases at V and 5 bases at J, with 16 bases between the two ends. Germline-derived CDR1 and CDR2 are LGHNT and FRNRAP. The CDR3 spans 15 residues.

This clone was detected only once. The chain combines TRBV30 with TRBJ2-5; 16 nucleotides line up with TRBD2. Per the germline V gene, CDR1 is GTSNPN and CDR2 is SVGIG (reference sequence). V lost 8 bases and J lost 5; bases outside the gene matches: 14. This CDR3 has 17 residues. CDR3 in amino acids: CAQGKGLAGGFGETQYF. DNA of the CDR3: TGTGCCCAGGGAAAGGGACTAGCGGGAGGGTTCGGGGAGACCCAGTACTTC.

Written as DNA, the CDR3 is TGTGCCAGCTCACCCCGGGAAAAAGGCACAGATACGCAGTATTTT. It yields the protein CASSPREKGTDTQYF. This chain uses TRBV18 with TRBJ2-3; maybe TRBD2 (5 bases). This CDR3 has 15 amino acids. Trimming removed 3 bases from V and 1 base from J, with 11 bases in between. Germline-derived CDR1 and CDR2 are KGHSH and LQKENI.

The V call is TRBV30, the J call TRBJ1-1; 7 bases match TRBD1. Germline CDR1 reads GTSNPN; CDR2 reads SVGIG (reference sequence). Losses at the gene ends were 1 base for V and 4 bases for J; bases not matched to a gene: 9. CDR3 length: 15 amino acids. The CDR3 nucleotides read TGTGCCTGGAGTGACGAAACTTACAGGGGCACTGAAGCTTTCTTT. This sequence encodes CAWSDETYRGTEAFF.

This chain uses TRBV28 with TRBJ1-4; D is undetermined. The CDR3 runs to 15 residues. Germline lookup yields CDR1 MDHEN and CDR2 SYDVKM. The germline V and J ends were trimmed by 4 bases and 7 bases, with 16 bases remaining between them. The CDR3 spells CASSSSDDYSEKLFF. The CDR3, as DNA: TGTGCCAGCAGTTCCAGCGACGACTACAGTGAAAAACTGTTTTTT. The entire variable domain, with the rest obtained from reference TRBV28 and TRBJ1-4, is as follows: DVKVTQSSRYLVKRTGEKVFLECVQDMDHENMFWYRQDPGLGLRLIYFSYDVKMKEKGDIPEGYSVSREKKERFSLILESASTNQTSMYLCASSSSDDYSEKLFFGSGTQLSVL.

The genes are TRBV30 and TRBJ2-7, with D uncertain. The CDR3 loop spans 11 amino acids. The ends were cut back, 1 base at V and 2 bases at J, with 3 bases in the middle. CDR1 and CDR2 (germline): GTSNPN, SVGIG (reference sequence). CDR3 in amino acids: CAWSETYEQYF. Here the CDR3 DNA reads TGTGCCTGGAGTGAAACCTACGAGCAGTACTTC.

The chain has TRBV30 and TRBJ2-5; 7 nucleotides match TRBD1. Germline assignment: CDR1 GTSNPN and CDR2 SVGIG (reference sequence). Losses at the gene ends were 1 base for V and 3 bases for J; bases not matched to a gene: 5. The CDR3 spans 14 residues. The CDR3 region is CAWSGDSLEETQYF. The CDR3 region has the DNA TGTGCCTGGAGTGGGGACAGTCTAGAAGAGACCCAGTACTTC. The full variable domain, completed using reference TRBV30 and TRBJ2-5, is SQTIHQWPATLVQPVGSPLSLECTVEGTSNPNLYWYRQAAGRGLQLLFYSVGIGQISSEVPQNLSASRPQDRQFILSSKKLLLSDSGFYLCAWSGDSLEETQYFGPGTRLLVL.

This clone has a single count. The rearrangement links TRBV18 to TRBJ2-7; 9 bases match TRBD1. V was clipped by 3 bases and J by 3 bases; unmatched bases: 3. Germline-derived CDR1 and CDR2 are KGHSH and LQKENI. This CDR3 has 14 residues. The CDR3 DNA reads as TGTGCCAGCTCACCCGGACAGGGGAGCTACGAGCAGTACTTC. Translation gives CASSPGQGSYEQYF.

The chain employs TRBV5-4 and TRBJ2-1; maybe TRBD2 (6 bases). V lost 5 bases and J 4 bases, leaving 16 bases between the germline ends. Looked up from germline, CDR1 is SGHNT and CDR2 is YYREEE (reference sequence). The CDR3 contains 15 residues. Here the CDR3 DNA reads TGTGCCAGCAGATTAGCCGGGAGACCGTACAATGAGCAGTTCTTC. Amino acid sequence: CASRLAGRPYNEQFF.